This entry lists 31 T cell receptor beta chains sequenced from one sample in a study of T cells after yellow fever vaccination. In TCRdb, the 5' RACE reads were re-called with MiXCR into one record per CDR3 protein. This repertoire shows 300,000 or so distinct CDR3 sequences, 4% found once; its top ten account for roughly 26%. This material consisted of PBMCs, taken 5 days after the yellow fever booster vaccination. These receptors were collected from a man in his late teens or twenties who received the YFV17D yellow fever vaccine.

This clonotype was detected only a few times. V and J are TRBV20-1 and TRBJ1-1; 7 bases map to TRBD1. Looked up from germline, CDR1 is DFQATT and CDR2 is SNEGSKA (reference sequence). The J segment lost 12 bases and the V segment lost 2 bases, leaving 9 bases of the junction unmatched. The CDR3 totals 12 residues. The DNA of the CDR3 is TGCAGTGCTAGACCGGACAGGTTAAGAACTTTCTTT. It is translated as CSARPDRLRTFF.

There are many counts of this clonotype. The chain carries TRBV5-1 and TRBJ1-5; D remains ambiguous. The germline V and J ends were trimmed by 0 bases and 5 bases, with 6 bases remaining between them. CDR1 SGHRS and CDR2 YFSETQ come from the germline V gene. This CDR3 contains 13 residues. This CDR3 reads CASSLDGDQPQHF. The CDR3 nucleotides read TGCGCCAGCAGCTTGGACGGAGATCAGCCCCAGCATTTT.

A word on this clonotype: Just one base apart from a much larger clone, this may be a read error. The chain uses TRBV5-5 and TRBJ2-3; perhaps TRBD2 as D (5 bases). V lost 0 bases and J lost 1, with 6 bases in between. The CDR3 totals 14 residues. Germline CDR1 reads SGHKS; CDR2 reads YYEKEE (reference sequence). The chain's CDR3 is CASSLEAGTDTQYF. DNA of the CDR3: TGTGCCAGCAGCTTGGAAGCGGGCACAGATACGCAGTATTTT.

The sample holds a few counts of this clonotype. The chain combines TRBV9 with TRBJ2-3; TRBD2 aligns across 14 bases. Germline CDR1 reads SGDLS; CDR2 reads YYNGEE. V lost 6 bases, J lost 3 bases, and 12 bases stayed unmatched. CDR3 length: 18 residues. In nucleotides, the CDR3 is TGTGCCAGCACCAAGGGACTAGCGGGGGTTGGTAGAACAGATACGCAGTATTTT. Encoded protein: CASTKGLAGVGRTDTQYF.

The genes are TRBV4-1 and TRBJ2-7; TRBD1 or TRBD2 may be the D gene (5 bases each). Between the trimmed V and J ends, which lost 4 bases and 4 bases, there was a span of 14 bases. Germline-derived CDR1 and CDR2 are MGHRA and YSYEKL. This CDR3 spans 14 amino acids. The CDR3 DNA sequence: TGCGCCAGCAGCCCCCTGGGGACCAAATACGAGCAGTACTTC. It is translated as CASSPLGTKYEQYF.

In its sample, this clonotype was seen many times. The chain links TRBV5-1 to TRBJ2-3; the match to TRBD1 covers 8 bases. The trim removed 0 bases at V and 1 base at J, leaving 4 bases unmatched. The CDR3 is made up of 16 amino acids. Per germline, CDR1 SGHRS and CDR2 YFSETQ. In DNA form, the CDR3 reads TGCGCCAGCAGCTTGGCCGTGACAGGGGGCACAGATACGCAGTATTTT. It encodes CASSLAVTGGTDTQYF.

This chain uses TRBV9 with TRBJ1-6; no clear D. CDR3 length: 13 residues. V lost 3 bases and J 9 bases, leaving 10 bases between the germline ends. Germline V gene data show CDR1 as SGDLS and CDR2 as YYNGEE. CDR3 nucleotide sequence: TGTGCCAGCAGCGAAAGTTGGGGTTCACCCCTCCACTTT. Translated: CASSESWGSPLHF.

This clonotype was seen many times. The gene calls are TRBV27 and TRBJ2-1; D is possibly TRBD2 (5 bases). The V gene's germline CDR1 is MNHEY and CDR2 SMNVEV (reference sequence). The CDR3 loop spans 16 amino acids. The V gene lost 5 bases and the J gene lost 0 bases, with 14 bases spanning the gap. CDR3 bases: TGTGCCAGCAGTCTACGGACGGGGAGCTCCTACAATGAGCAGTTCTTC. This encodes CASSLRTGSSYNEQFF.

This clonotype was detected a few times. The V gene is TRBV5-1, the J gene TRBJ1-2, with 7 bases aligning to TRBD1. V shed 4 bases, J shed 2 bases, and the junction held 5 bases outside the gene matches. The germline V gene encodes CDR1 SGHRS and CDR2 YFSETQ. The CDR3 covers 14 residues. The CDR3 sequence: CASSGLTGNYGYTF. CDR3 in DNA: TGCGCCAGCAGCGGTTTGACAGGGAACTATGGCTACACCTTC.

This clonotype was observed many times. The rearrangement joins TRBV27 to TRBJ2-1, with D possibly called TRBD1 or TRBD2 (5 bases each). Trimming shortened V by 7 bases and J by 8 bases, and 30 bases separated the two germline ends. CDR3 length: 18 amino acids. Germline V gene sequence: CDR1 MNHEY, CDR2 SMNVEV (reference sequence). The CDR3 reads CASKATGPGAGWADEQFF. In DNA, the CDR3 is TGTGCCAGCAAAGCAACGGGACCCGGGGCAGGGTGGGCGGATGAGCAGTTCTTC.

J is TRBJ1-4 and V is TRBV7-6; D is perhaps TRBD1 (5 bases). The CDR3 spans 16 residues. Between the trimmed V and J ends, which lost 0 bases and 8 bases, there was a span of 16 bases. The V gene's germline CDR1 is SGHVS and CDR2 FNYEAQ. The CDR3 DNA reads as TGTGCCAGCAGCTTAGCGCGGGGGAGACGTGGCGAAAAACTGTTTTTT. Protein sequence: CASSLARGRRGEKLFF. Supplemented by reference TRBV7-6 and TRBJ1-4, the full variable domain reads GAGVSQSPRYKVTKRGQDVALRCDPISGHVSLYWYRQALGQGPEFLTYFNYEAQQDKSGLPNDRFSAERPEGSISTLTIQRTEQRDSAMYRCASSLARGRRGEKLFFGSGTQLSVL.

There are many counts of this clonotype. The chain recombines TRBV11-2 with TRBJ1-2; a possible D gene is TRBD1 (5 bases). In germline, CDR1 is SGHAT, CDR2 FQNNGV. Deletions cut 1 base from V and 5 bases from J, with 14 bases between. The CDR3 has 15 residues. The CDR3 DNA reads TGTGCCAGCAGCTTAGGGGGGACGCCAGAATATGGCTACACCTTC. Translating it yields CASSLGGTPEYGYTF.

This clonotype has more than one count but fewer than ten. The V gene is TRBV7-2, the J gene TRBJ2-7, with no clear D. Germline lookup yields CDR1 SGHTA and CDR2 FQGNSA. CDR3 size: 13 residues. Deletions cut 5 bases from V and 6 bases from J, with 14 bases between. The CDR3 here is CASSRIDGGEQYF. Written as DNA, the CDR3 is TGTGCCAGCAGCCGGATCGATGGCGGCGAGCAGTACTTC.

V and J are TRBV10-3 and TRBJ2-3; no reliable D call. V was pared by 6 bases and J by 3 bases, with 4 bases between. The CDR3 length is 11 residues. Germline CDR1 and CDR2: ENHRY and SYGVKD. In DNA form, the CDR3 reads TGTGCCATCAGATCAACAGATACGCAGTATTTT. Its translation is CAIRSTDTQYF.

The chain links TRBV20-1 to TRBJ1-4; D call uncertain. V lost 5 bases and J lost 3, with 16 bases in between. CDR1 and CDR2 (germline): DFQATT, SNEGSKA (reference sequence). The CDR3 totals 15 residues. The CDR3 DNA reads TGCAGTGCTCGAGGGATAGACACCTCTAATGAAAAACTGTTTTTT. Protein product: CSARGIDTSNEKLFF.

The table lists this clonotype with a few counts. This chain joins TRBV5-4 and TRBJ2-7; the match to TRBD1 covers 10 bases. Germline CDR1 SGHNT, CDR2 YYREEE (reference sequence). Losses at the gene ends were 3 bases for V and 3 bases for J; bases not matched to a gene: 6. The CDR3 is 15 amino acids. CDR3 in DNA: TGTGCCAGCAGCTCGGGGACAGGGGATATCTACGAGCAGTACTTC. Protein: CASSSGTGDIYEQYF.

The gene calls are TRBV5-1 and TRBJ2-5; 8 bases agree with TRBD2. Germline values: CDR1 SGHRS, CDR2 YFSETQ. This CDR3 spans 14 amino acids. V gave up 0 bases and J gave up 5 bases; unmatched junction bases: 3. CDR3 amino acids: CASSLEASGETQYF. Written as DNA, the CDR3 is TGCGCCAGCAGCTTGGAGGCTAGCGGGGAGACCCAGTACTTC.

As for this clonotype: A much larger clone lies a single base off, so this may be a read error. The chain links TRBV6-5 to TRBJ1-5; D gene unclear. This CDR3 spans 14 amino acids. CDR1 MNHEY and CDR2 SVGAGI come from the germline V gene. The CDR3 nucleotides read TGTGCCTGCAGTCCCGCGGGAGGGCGTCAGCCCCAGCATTTT. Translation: CACSPAGGRQPQHF.

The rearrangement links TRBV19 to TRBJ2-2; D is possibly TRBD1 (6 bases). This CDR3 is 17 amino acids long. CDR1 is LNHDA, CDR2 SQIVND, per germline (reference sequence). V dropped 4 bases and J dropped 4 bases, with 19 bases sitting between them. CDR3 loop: CASSKPSRQAPTGELFF. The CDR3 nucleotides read TGTGCCAGTAGTAAACCCTCTCGACAGGCGCCCACCGGGGAGCTGTTTTTT.

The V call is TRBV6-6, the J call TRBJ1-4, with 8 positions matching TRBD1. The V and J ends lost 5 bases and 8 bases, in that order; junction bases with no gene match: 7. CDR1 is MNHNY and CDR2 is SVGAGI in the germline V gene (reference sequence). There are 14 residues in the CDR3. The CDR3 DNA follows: TGTGCCAGCAGTACCGGACAGGGAAGGGAAAAACTGTTTTTT. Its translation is CASSTGQGREKLFF.

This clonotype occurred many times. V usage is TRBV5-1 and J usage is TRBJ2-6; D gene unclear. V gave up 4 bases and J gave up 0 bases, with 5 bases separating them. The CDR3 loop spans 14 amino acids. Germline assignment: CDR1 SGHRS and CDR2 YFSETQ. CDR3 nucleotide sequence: TGCGCCAGCAGCCCTAACTCTGGGGCCAACGTCCTGACTTTC. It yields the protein CASSPNSGANVLTF.

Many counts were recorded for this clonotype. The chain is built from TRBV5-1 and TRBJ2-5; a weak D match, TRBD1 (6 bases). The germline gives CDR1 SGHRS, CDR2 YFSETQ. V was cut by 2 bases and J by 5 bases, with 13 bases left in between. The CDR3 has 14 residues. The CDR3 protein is CASSLLGALETQYF. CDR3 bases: TGCGCCAGCAGCTTACTGGGGGCGTTGGAGACCCAGTACTTC. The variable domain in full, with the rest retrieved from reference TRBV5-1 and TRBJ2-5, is KAGVTQTPRYLIKTRGQQVTLSCSPISGHRSVSWYQQTPGQGLQFLFEYFSETQRNKGNFPGRFSGRQFSNSRSEMNVSTLELGDSALYLCASSLLGALETQYFGPGTRLLVL.

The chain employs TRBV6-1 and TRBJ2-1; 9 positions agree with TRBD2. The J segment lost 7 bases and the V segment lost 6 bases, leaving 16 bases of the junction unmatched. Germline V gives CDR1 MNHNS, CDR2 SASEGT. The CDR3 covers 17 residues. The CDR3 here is CASSYSGRGGLVNEQFF. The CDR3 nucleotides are TGTGCCAGCAGCTATAGCGGGCGGGGGGGCCTTGTAAATGAGCAGTTCTTC.

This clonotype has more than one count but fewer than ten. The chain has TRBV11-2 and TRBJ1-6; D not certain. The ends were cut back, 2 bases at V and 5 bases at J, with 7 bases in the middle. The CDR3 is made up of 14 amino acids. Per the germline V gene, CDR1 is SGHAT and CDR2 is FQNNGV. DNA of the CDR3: TGTGCCAGCAGCTTACAGAGTAATAATTCACCCCTCCACTTT. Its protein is CASSLQSNNSPLHF. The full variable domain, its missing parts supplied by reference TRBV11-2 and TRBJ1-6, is EAGVAQSPRYKIIEKRQSVAFWCNPISGHATLYWYQQILGQGPKLLIQFQNNGVVDDSQLPKDRFSAERLKGVDSTLKIQPAKLEDSAVYLCASSLQSNNSPLHFGNGTRLTVT.

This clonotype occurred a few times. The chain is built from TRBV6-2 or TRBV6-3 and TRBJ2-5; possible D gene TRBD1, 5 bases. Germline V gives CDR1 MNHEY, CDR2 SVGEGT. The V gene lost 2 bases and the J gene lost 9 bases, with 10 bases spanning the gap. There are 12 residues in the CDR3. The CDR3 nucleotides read TGTGCCAGCAGTTACATAGGGGTAGCCCAGTACTTC. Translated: CASSYIGVAQYF.

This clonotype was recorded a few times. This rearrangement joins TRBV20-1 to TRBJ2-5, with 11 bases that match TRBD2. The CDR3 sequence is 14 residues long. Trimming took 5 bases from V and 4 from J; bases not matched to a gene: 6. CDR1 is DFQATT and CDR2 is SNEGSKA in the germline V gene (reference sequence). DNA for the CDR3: TGCAGTGCTCCCATAGGGACTAGCGGAGAGACCCAGTACTTC. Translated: CSAPIGTSGETQYF.

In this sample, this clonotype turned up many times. CDR3 in DNA: TGCGCCAGCAGGCCCTTGGGGGACAGGGGGGACTACGAGCAGTACTTC. This encodes CASRPLGDRGDYEQYF. V gene TRBV5-1 combines with J gene TRBJ2-7, with 11 bases aligning to TRBD1. This CDR3 region has 16 residues. V gave up 5 bases and J gave up 3 bases; unmatched junction bases: 10. Germline V gene sequence: CDR1 SGHRS, CDR2 YFSETQ. Filled out from reference TRBV5-1 and TRBJ2-7, the complete variable domain reads KAGVTQTPRYLIKTRGQQVTLSCSPISGHRSVSWYQQTPGQGLQFLFEYFSETQRNKGNFPGRFSGRQFSNSRSEMNVSTLELGDSALYLCASRPLGDRGDYEQYFGPGTRLTVT.

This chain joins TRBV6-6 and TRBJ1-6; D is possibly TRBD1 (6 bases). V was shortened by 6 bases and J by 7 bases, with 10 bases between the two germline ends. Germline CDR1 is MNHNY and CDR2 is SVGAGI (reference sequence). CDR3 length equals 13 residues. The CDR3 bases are TGTGCCAGCAGAGGACAGCCAAATTCACCCCTCCACTTT. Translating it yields CASRGQPNSPLHF.

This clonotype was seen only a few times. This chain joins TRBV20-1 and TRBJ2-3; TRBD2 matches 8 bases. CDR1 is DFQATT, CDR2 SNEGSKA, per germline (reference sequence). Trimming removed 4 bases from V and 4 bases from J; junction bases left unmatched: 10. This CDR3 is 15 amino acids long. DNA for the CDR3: TGCAGTGCTAAGCGCGGTAGCGGGGCCGCAGATACGCAGTATTTT. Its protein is CSAKRGSGAADTQYF.

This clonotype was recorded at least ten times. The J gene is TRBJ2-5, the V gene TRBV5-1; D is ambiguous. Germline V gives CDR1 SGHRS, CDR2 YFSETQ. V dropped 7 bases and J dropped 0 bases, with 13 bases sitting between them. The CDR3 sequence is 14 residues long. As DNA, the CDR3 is TGCGCCAGCCAAAAAGGGAACAACCAAGAGACCCAGTACTTC. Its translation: CASQKGNNQETQYF.

For the CDR3, the DNA is TGTGCCAGCAGTTTAATCTCCGCGGCCGGTAACTATGGCTACACCTTC. It specifies CASSLISAAGNYGYTF. The chain uses TRBV28 and TRBJ1-2, with unresolved D. Germline V CDR1 and CDR2: MDHEN, SYDVKM. The CDR3 has 16 amino acids. Trimming removed 2 bases from V and 1 base from J, with 14 bases in between.